This T cell receptor beta chain is from a study of metastatic and nonmetastatic thyroid tumors. TCRdb reprocessed the PCR reads using MiXCR. Here the sample spans around 61,000 clones, just under 30% being singletons. Overall study findings and caveats: The study reportedly found significantly higher TCR beta diversity in malignant thyroid tumors than benign nodules, in blood and tumor.

Patients had received no treatment of any kind before thyroid surgery. The CDR3 is made up of 15 amino acids. The V end was cut by 5 bases, the J end by 0 bases, with 11 bases between. In germline, CDR1 is LNHDA, CDR2 SQIVND (reference sequence). With regard to this clone: Its matching antigen is unknown.

The clonotype originates from a female donor with papillary thyroid cancer or a benign thyroid nodule (not recorded which). Some clones in this sample may be carry-over from other donors' samples. The chain joins TRBV19 to TRBJ1-5; D is ambiguous. The source material was blood. For the CDR3, the DNA is TGTGCCAGTAGTGGCAGAGCATATAGCAATCAGCCCCAGCATTTT. Translating gives CASSGRAYSNQPQHF.